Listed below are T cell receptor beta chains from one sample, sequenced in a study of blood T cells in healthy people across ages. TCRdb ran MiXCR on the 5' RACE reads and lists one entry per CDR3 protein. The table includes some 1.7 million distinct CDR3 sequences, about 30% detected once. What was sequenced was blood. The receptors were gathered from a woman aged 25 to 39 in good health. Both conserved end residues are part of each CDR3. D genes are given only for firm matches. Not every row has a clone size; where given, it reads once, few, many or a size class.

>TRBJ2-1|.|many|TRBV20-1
CSARDRKWSRNNEQFF
TGCAGTGCTAGAGATCGCAAATGGTCTCGAAACAATGAGCAGTTCTTC
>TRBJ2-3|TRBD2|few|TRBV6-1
CASSDMTSAIGHTQYF
TGTGCCAGCAGTGACATGACTAGCGCTATAGGGCATACGCAGTATTTT
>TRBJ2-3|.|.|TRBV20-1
CSAPGTLDTQYF
TGCAGTGCTCCCGGGACCCTTGATACGCAGTATTTT
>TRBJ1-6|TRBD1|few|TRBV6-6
CASSYAGQGNSPLHF
TGTGCCAGCAGTTACGCGGGACAGGGGAATTCACCCCTCCACTTT
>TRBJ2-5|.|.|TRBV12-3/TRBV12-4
CASRPAGGTQYF
TGTGCCAGCAGACCGGCTGGGGGGACCCAGTACTTC
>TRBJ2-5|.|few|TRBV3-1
CASSQERMETQYF
TGTGCCAGCAGCCAAGAAAGAATGGAGACCCAGTACTTC
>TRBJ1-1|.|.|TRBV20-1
CSARDRGERAFF
TGCAGCGCTAGAGATAGGGGCGAAAGGGCTTTCTTT
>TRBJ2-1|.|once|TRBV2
CASSRQKSAEQFF
TGTGCCAGCAGTAGACAAAAAAGCGCTGAGCAGTTCTTC
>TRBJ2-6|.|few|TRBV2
CASREKVGSGANVLTF
TGTGCCAGCAGGGAAAAGGTTGGGTCTGGGGCCAACGTCCTGACTTTC
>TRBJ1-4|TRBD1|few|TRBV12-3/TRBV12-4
CASSPWTGGDEKLFF
TGTGCCAGCAGTCCTTGGACAGGGGGCGATGAAAAACTGTTTTTT
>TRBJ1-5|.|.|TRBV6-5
CASTANSNQPQHF
TGTGCCAGCACTGCTAATAGCAATCAGCCCCAGCATTTT
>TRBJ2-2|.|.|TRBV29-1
CSVSQVTGELFF
TGCAGCGTCTCTCAGGTGACCGGGGAGCTGTTTTTT
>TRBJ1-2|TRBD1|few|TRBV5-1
CASSWGTENYDYTF
TGCGCCAGCAGCTGGGGGACAGAAAACTATGACTACACCTTC
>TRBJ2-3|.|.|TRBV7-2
CASAPPLTDTQYF
TGTGCCAGCGCGCCTCCCCTCACAGATACGCAGTATTTT
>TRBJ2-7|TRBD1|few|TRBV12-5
CASGLPGTGFYEQYF
TGTGCTAGTGGCCTCCCCGGGACAGGGTTCTACGAGCAGTACTTC
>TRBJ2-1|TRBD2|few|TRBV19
CASSAKLAGLISYNEQFF
TGTGCCAGTAGTGCCAAACTAGCGGGCTTGATCTCCTACAATGAGCAGTTCTTC
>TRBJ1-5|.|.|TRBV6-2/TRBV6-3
CASRQAGYSNQPQHF
TGTGCCAGCAGACAGGCGGGTTATAGCAATCAGCCCCAGCATTTT
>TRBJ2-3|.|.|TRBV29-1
CSVRDPLVDTQYF
TGCAGCGTTAGGGACCCCCTAGTGGATACGCAGTATTTT
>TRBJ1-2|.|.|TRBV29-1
CSVGRDTYGYTF
TGCAGCGTTGGCCGGGACACCTATGGCTACACCTTC
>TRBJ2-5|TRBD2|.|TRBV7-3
CASSLGAGPQWEQYF
TGTGCCAGCAGCTTAGGAGCGGGGCCCCAGTGGGAGCAGTACTTC
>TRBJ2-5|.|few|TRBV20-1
CSAFYGETQYF
TGCAGTGCTTTTTACGGGGAGACCCAGTACTTC
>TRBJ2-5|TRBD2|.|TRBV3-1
CASSQVRLAGRETQYF
TGTGCCAGCAGCCAGGTTCGGCTAGCGGGGAGGGAGACCCAGTACTTC
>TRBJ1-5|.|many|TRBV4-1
CASSQVRTAQPQHF
TGCGCCAGCAGCCAAGTACGGACGGCCCAGCCCCAGCATTTT
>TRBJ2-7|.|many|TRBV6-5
CASRRVTGLAYEQYF
TGTGCCAGCCGACGAGTAACTGGTCTAGCCTACGAGCAGTACTTC
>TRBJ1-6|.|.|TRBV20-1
CSAREAWGKSPLHF
TGCAGTGCTAGAGAGGCGTGGGGAAAGTCACCCCTCCACTTT
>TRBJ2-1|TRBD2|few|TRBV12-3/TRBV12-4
CAGGSGRNYNEQFF
TGTGCCGGAGGAAGCGGGAGGAACTACAATGAGCAGTTCTTC
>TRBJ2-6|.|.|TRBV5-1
CASFRDSSGANVPTF
TGCGCCAGCTTCCGAGACAGTAGTGGGGCCAACGTCCCGACTTTC
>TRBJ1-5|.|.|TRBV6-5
CASSYNRYPTWPQHF
TGTGCCAGCAGTTACAACCGGTATCCCACATGGCCCCAGCATTTT
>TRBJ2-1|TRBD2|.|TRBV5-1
CASSLVSSGASYNEQFF
TGCGCCAGCAGCTTGGTGTCTAGCGGGGCCTCCTACAATGAGCAGTTCTTC
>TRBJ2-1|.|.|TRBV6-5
CASSYYSFGSSSYNEQFF
TGTGCCAGCAGTTACTATTCATTTGGATCGAGCTCCTACAATGAGCAGTTCTTC
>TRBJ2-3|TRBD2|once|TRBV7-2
CASSPWGLAGDGDTQYF
TGTGCCAGCAGCCCCTGGGGACTAGCGGGAGATGGAGATACGCAGTATTTT
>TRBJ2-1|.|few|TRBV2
CASRTGTSHNEQFF
TGTGCTAGCAGGACCGGGACTTCCCACAATGAGCAGTTCTTC
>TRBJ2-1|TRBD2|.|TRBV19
CATYGTSGRIKSNEQFF
TGTGCCACGTACGGGACTAGCGGGAGGATTAAGTCAAATGAGCAGTTCTTC
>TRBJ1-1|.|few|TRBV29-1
CSVEGRNRNTEAFF
TGCAGCGTTGAGGGCAGAAACAGGAACACTGAAGCTTTCTTT
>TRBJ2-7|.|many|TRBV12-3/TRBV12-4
CASRRGGTGSEEQYF
TGTGCCAGCAGACGGGGGGGGACAGGGTCTGAAGAGCAGTACTTC
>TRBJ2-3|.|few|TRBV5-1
CASSSLDMESQYF
TGCGCCAGCAGCTCTCTAGACATGGAGTCGCAGTATTTT
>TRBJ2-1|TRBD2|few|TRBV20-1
CSAREGLAGSYNEQFF
TGCAGTGCTAGAGAGGGTCTAGCGGGTTCCTACAATGAGCAGTTCTTC
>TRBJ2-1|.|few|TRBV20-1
CSASGPFPPVNEQFF
TGCAGTGCTAGTGGACCTTTCCCTCCGGTCAATGAGCAGTTCTTC
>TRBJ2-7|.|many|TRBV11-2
CASSLVSLGGYYEQYF
TGTGCCAGCAGCTTAGTCTCTTTGGGCGGATACTACGAGCAGTACTTC
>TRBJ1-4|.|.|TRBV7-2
CASSPTGRRGGEKLFF
TGTGCCAGCAGCCCGACTGGGAGAAGAGGGGGGGAAAAACTGTTTTTT
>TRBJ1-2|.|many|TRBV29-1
CSVTASYYGYTF
TGCAGCGTTACCGCCTCTTACTATGGCTACACCTTC
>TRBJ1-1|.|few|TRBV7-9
CASSAGQGSEAFF
TGTGCCAGCAGCGCGGGACAAGGGAGTGAAGCTTTCTTT